The T cell receptor (beta chain) under discussion was sequenced for a study of blood T cells in healthy people across ages. The germline V gene has CDR1 SGHTA and CDR2 FQGNSA. The CDR3 is made up of 13 amino acids. Trimming took 6 bases from V and 4 from J, leaving 12 bases between them. The second PCR ran roughly 6 to 12 cycles with a sample-barcoded 5' primer and J-beta primers. One entry per CDR3 protein results from TCRdb running MiXCR on the 5' RACE reads. The sample lists approximately 850,000 distinct CDR3 sequences, 58% seen once, with about 20% in the top ten. Input material: blood. The TCR sequence derives from a man aged 25-45 years in good health. V and J are TRBV7-2 and TRBJ2-5; possibly TRBD1 or TRBD2 for D (6 bases each). CDR3 loop: CASREGGSETQYF. The CDR3 DNA sequence: TGTGCCAGCAGGGAGGGGGGCTCAGAGACCCAGTACTTC.